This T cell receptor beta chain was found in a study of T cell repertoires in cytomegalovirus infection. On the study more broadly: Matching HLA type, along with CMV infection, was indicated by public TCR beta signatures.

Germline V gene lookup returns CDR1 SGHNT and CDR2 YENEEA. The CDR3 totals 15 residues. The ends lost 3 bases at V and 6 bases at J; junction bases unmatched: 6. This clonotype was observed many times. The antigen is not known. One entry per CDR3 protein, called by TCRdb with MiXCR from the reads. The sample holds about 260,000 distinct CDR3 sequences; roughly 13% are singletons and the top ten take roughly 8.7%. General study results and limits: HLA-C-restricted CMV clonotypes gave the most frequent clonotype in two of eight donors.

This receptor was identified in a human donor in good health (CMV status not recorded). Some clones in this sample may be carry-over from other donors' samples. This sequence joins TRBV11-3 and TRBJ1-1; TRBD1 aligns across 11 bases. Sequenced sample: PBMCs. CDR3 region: CASSLRRDRGAEAFF. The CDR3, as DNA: TGTGCCAGCAGCTTGCGCCGGGACAGGGGGGCTGAAGCTTTCTTT.